The source of this TCR beta chain is a study of cytomegalovirus exposure and HLA in healthy donors. V lost 2 bases to trimming and J lost 7 bases; unmatched junction nucleotides: 11. CDR1 and CDR2 from the germline V gene are SGDLS and YYNGEE. The CDR3 consists of 16 residues. PCR involved 60 Vbeta and 13 Jbeta primers. Method: immunoSEQ multiplex PCR; TCRdb's copy keeps in-frame clones and lacks some. The sample data list 200,000 or so clones. The chain has TRBV9 and TRBJ2-3; 9 positions match TRBD2. The receptor was derived from a boy between 10 and 17 years old in good health and CMV-seronegative. The source material was PBMCs. DNA for the CDR3: TGTGCCAGCAGCGTGGCCTGGGCGGGGGGGCCACATACGCAGTATTTT. This translates into CASSVAWAGGPHTQYF.